A selection of T cell receptor beta chains follows, all from one sample in a study of cytomegalovirus exposure and HLA in healthy donors. The method was immunoSEQ multiplex PCR; TCRdb's version includes in-frame clones alone and lacks a portion of them. This sample has approximately 120,000 clones; under 80% occur once, and the top ten carry 3.5% to 4.5%. Source material: PBMCs. These TCRs come from a man in his forties or fifties in good health and CMV-seropositive. Both conserved end residues are part of each CDR3. D genes are given only for firm matches. Clone size appears in some rows only: once, few, many, or a class for an expanded clone.

D,size,V,J,DNA,CDR3
TRBD2,.,TRBV18,TRBJ2-2,TGTGCCAGCTCACCACGTATCGGGGGGGCCATCGGGGAGCTGTTTTTT,CASSPRIGGAIGELFF
.,.,TRBV27,TRBJ2-1,TGTGCCAGCAACCCGACTAGTTATGGTGAGCAGTTCTTC,CASNPTSYGEQFF
.,.,TRBV15,TRBJ1-5,TGTGCCACCAGCAGAGATCGGGCAGGGAATCAGCCCCAGCATTTT,CATSRDRAGNQPQHF
TRBD1,.,TRBV2,TRBJ2-2,TGTGCCAGCAGAGTCGACAGGGTAGAGACCGGGGAGCTGTTTTTT,CASRVDRVETGELFF
TRBD2,once,TRBV25-1,TRBJ2-4,TGTGCCAGCGGTCTCGCGGGGGAAAACATTCAGTACTTC,CASGLAGENIQYF
.,.,TRBV7-6,TRBJ2-1,TGTGCCAGCAGCTTAGTTCTCAGGGAAAATGAGCAGTTCTTC,CASSLVLRENEQFF
.,.,TRBV7-2,TRBJ2-7,TGTGCCAGCACTGGGGCCGGCTCCTACGAGCAGTACTTC,CASTGAGSYEQYF
TRBD2,.,TRBV10-2,TRBJ2-1,TGCGCCAGCAGTGAGTCCGTACCGGGACTAGCGGGAGGAGACGAGCAGTTCTTC,CASSESVPGLAGGDEQFF
.,few,TRBV27,TRBJ2-7,TGTGCCAGCAGTTGGTCAGGGGACTACGAGCAGTACTTC,CASSWSGDYEQYF
TRBD2,.,TRBV9,TRBJ2-5,TGTGCCAGCAGCGGGGCCGCGGGGACTAGCGGACAGACCCAGTACTTC,CASSGAAGTSGQTQYF
.,few,TRBV6-6,TRBJ1-5,TGTGCCAGCAGCTGGAGGGGCGGCAATCAGCCCCAGCATTTT,CASSWRGGNQPQHF
.,once,TRBV7-2,TRBJ1-5,TGTGCCAGCAGCTTAGAGGGTTGGGAGTGGCAGCCCCAGCATTTT,CASSLEGWEWQPQHF
TRBD2,.,TRBV2,TRBJ2-3,TGTGCCAGCACCCCCACTAGCGGGGGGCCGGATACGCAGTATTTT,CASTPTSGGPDTQYF
.,.,TRBV2,TRBJ1-5,TGTGCCAGCAGACCGGGACAAGATCAGCCCCAGCATTTT,CASRPGQDQPQHF
TRBD1,.,TRBV5-1,TRBJ1-1,TGCGCCAGCAGCCCCAGACAGGGTAGGGGGACTGAAGCTTTCTTT,CASSPRQGRGTEAFF
.,.,TRBV6-1,TRBJ2-7,TGTGCCAGCAGTGTCCAGACAGCCTACGAGCAGTACTTC,CASSVQTAYEQYF
TRBD1,.,TRBV11-3,TRBJ2-5,TGTGCCAGCAGCCGGGGACAGCAAGAGACCCAGTACTTC,CASSRGQQETQYF
TRBD2,once,TRBV6-1,TRBJ2-2,TGTGCCAGCAGTGGGCTAGCGGGGGGAACCGGGGAGCTGTTTTTT,CASSGLAGGTGELFF
.,.,TRBV7-6,TRBJ1-4,TGTGCCAGCAGCCTCGGACATTCAACTAATGAAAAACTGTTTTTT,CASSLGHSTNEKLFF
.,.,TRBV27,TRBJ2-7,TGTGCCAGCAGTTTATTGCGGGATAAACGCTACGAGCAGTACTTC,CASSLLRDKRYEQYF
TRBD1,.,TRBV4-2,TRBJ1-2,TGTGCCAGCAGCCAAGCGGGACAGCCTCACTATGGCTACACCTTC,CASSQAGQPHYGYTF
TRBD1,.,TRBV6-1,TRBJ1-1,TGTGCCAGCAGTGAAGCCAGGGGGACCATGAACACTGAAGCTTTCTTT,CASSEARGTMNTEAFF
TRBD1,.,TRBV19,TRBJ2-7,TGTGCCAGTAGTATGGGGGACAGTTCCTACGAGCAGTACTTC,CASSMGDSSYEQYF
.,.,TRBV7-3,TRBJ2-7,TGTGCCAGCAGCTTAGTAGCGACTCGGGAGCAATACTTC,CASSLVATREQYF
.,few,TRBV6-4,TRBJ1-1,TGTGCCAGCAGTGTCAGTCAACAGACTGAAGCTTTCTTT,CASSVSQQTEAFF
.,.,TRBV4-3,TRBJ2-7,TGCGCCAGCAGCCAAGGCGCGTTGACGCAGGGATACGAGCAGTACTTC,CASSQGALTQGYEQYF
TRBD1,medium-sized,TRBV6-5,TRBJ2-7,TGTGCCAGCAGTTCCGAGTACAGGGGGGCCTACGAGCAGTACTTC,CASSSEYRGAYEQYF
.,.,TRBV5-4,TRBJ2-3,TGTGCCAGCAGCTTGGCTAGCAGCACAGATACGCAGTATTTT,CASSLASSTDTQYF
.,.,TRBV6-1,TRBJ1-5,TGTGCCAGCACTGAGGGGGGGATTAGCAATCAGCCCCAGCATTTT,CASTEGGISNQPQHF
TRBD2,once,TRBV7-2,TRBJ2-4,TGTGCCAGCAGCTTAGACGGGCGGGGGAGAGACATTCAGTACTTC,CASSLDGRGRDIQYF
TRBD2,.,TRBV5-4,TRBJ2-1,TGTGCCAGCAGCGCCGGAGGGCCGTTTGCGGGAGGGCCTCGCAATGAGCAGTTCTTC,CASSAGGPFAGGPRNEQFF
TRBD2,.,TRBV10-2,TRBJ2-1,TGCGCCAGCAGTGACGAAGCGGGGGGAGGAAATGAGCAGTTCTTC,CASSDEAGGGNEQFF
.,.,TRBV7-2,TRBJ2-1,TGTGCCAGCAGCTTAGTGGCAGGGAGGTCAGTGATGAATGAGCAGTTCTTC,CASSLVAGRSVMNEQFF
TRBD1,.,TRBV25-1,TRBJ1-1,TGTGCCAGAGCAGGGGGCGCGACTGAAGCTTTCTTT,CARAGGATEAFF
TRBD1,.,TRBV29-1,TRBJ1-3,TGCAGCGTTGAAGATCTGGGACAGGGGGCTGGAAACACCATATATTTT,CSVEDLGQGAGNTIYF
.,.,TRBV27,TRBJ2-5,TGTGCCAGCAGTTCTAGCGCAGGGAAGACCCAGTACTTC,CASSSSAGKTQYF
.,.,TRBV28,TRBJ2-2,TGTGCCAGCAGTCTGAACACCGGGGAGCTGTTTTTT,CASSLNTGELFF
TRBD1,.,TRBV29-1,TRBJ1-2,TGCAGCGTTGAAGGGCAACAGGGGGCGATTGGCTATGGCTACACCTTC,CSVEGQQGAIGYGYTF
TRBD2,.,TRBV7-3,TRBJ2-1,TGTGCCAGCAGCCCCCTCGCGGGGGAGGTTTATGAGCAGTTCTTC,CASSPLAGEVYEQFF
TRBD1,.,TRBV30,TRBJ2-7,TGTGCCTGGCAGGGGGCCTCCTACGAGCAGTACTTC,CAWQGASYEQYF
.,few,TRBV4-3,TRBJ1-1,TGCGCCAGCAGCCAAGATAGGGGACATCTGAACACTGAAGCTTTCTTT,CASSQDRGHLNTEAFF
TRBD1,.,TRBV9,TRBJ2-4,TGTGCCAGCAGCGTAGACAGGGGTAAAAACATTCAGTACTTC,CASSVDRGKNIQYF
.,.,TRBV25-1,TRBJ2-3,TGTGCCAGCCAGGGCCCCACAGATACGCAGTATTTT,CASQGPTDTQYF
.,.,TRBV30,TRBJ1-1,TGTGCCTGGAGTGTAGATGAGGGAATTGGAGCTTTCTTT,CAWSVDEGIGAFF
TRBD1,.,TRBV6-5,TRBJ1-6,TGTGCCAGCAATCCCGACAGGGACCTATCACCCCTCCACTTT,CASNPDRDLSPLHF
TRBD1,.,TRBV11-3,TRBJ2-1,TGTGCCAGCAGCTCGACAGGGGGCGCCTACAATGAGCAGTTCTTC,CASSSTGGAYNEQFF
.,many,TRBV7-9,TRBJ2-4,TGTGCCAGCAGCCCACCAGGGACAAATCTAGCCAAAAACATTCAGTACTTC,CASSPPGTNLAKNIQYF